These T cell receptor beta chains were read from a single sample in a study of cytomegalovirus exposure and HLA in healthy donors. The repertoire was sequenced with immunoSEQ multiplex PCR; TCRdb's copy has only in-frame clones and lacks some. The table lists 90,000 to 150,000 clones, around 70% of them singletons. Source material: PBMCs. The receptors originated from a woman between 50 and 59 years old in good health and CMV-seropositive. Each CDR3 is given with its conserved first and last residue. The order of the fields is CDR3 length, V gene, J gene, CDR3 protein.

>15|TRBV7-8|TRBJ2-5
CASLQVGLSQETQYF
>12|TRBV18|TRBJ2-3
CASSPNTDTQYF
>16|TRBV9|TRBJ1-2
CASSVTSYRGGYGYTF
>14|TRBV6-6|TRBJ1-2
CASSYSEGSYGYTF
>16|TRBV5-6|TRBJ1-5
CASSSRGAQGNQPQHF
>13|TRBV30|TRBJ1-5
CAWATYSNQPQHF
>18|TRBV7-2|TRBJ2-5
CASSPMTSGRVPQETQYF
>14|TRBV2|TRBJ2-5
CASSADRYQETQYF
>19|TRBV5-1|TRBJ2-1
CASGWGTSGGMSSYNEQFF
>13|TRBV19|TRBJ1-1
CASENRVNTEAFF
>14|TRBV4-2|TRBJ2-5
CASSHPDPGATQYF
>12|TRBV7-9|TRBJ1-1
CASSLGATEAFF
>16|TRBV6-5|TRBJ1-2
CASSSLGTGSNYGYTF
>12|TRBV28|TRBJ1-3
CASSSNGNTIYF
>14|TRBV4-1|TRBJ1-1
CASSLQGVGTEAFF
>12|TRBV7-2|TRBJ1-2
CASSFRQDGYTF
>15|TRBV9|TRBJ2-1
CASSVLLAGAGEQFF
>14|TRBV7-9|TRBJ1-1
CASGWGPRAGESFF
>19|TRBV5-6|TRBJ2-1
CASSSVGGGLEKTYNEQFF
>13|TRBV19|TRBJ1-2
CASSSWGGYGYTF
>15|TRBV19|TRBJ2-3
CASSATDSLSDTQYF
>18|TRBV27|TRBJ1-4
CASSLFGVDRTFNEKLFF
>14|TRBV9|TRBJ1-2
CASSTQQGAGGYTF
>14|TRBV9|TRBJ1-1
CASSVANRGAEAFF